This TCR beta chain was obtained from a study of blood T cell repertoires in COVID-19. The overall study: COVID-19 samples, acute and convalescent, were from the United States, Italy and Spain.

The repertoire was sequenced with immunoSEQ multiplex PCR; TCRdb's copy has only in-frame clones and lacks some. The repertoire includes 300,000 or so clones, 90% of them detected once, and 2.5% to 3.5% sits in the top ten. V lost 0 bases, J lost 3 bases, and 10 bases lay in between. In germline, CDR1 is SGHDT, CDR2 YYEEEE. The CDR3 spans 15 residues. The material sequenced was peripheral blood. V is TRBV5-6 and J is TRBJ1-5; D is unclear. This receptor was identified in a woman aged 25 to 39 with COVID-19, enrolled during active disease. The CDR3 DNA reads as TGTGCCAGCAGCTTGGGCGGACTCTACAATCAGCCCCAGCATTTT. It specifies CASSLGGLYNQPQHF.